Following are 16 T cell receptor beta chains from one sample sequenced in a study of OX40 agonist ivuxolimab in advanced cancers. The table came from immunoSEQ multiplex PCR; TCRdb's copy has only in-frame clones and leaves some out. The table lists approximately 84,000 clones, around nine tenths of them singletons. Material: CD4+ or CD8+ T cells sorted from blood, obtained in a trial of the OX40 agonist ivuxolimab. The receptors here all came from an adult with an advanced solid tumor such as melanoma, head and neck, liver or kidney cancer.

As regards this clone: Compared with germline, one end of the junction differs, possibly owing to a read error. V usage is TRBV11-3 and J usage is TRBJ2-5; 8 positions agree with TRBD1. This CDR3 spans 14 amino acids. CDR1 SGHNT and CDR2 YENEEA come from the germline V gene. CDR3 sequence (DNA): TGTGCCAGCAGCTTAGAATATGGTGGGGGACAGGAAAACTTC. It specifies CASSLEYGGGQENF.

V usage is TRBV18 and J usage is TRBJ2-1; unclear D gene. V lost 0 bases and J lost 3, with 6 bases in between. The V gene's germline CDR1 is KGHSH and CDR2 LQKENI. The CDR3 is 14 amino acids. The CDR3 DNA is TGTGCCAGCTCACCACCGACCCTCTACAATGAGCAGTTCTTC. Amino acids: CASSPPTLYNEQFF. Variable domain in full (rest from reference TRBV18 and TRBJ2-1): NAGVMQNPRHLVRRRGQEARLRCSPMKGHSHVYWYRQLPEEGLKFMVYLQKENIIDESGMPKERFSAEFPKEGPSILRIQQVVRGDSAAYFCASSPPTLYNEQFFGPGTRLTVL.

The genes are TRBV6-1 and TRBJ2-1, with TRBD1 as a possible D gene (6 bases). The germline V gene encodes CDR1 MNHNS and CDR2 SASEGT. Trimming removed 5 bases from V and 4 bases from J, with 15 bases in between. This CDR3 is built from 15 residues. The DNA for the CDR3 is TGTGCCAGCAGTATACAGATACAGGGATACAATGAGCAGTTCTTC. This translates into CASSIQIQGYNEQFF.

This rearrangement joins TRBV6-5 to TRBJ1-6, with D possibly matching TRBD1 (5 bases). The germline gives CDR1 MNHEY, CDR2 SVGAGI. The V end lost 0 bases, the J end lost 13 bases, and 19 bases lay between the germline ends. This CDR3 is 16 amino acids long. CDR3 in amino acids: CASSYSMASGEGPLHF. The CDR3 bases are TGTGCCAGCAGTTACTCCATGGCTTCGGGGGAAGGTCCCCTCCACTTT.

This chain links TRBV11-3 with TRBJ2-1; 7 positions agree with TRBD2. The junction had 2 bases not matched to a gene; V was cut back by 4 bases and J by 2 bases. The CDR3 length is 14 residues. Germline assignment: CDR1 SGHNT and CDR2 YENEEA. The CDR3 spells CASSSAGTYNEQFF. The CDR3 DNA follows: TGTGCCAGCAGCTCAGCGGGGACCTACAATGAGCAGTTCTTC. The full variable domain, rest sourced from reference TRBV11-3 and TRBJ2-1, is EAGVVQSPRYKIIEKKQPVAFWCNPISGHNTLYWYLQNLGQGPELLIRYENEEAVDDSQLPKDRFSAERLKGVDSTLKIQPAELGDSAVYLCASSSAGTYNEQFFGPGTRLTVL.

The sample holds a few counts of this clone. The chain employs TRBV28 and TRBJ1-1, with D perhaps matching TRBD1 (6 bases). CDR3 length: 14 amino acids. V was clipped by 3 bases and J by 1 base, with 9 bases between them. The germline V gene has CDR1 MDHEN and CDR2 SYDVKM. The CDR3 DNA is TGTGCCAGCAGTTTGTTGGGGGCGAACACTGAAGCTTTCTTT. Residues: CASSLLGANTEAFF.

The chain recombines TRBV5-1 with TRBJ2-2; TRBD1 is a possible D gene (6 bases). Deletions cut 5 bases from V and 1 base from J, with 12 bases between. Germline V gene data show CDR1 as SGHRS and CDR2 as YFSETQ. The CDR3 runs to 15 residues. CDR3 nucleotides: TGCGCCAGCAGACGGGACACTAGGAACACCGGGGAGCTGTTTTTT. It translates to CASRRDTRNTGELFF.

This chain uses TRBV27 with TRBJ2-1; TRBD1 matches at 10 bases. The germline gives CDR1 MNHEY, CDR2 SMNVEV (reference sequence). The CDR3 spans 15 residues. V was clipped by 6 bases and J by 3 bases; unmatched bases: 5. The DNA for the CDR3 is TGTGCCAGCAGCTTCCGGGACAGGGGCTACAATGAGCAGTTCTTC. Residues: CASSFRDRGYNEQFF.

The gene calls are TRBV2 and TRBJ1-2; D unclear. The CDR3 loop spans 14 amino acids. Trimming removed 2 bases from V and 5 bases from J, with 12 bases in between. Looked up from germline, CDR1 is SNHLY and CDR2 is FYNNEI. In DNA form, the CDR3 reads TGTGCCAGCAGTGAATGGGCAGGAGAGTATGGCTACACCTTC. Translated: CASSEWAGEYGYTF.

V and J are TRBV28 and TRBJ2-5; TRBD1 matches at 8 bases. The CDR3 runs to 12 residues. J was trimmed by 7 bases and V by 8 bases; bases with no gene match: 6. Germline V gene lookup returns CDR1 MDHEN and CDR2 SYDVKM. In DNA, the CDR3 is TGTGCCAGCTCGACAGGGGCGTGGACCCAGTACTTC. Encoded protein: CASSTGAWTQYF.

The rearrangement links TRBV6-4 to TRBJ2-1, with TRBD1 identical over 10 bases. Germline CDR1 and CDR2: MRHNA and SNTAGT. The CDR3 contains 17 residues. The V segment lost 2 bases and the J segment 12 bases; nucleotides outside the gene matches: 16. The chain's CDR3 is CASSDTPTGGLKRVQFF. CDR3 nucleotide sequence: TGTGCCAGCAGTGACACGCCGACAGGGGGCCTGAAAAGGGTGCAGTTCTTC.

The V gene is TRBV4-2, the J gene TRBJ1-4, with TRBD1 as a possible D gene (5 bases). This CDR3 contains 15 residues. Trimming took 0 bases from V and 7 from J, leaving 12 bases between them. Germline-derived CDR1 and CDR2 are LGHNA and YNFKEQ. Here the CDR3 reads CASSQDNRRGEKLFF. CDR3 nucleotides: TGTGCCAGCAGCCAAGATAACAGGCGGGGTGAAAAACTGTTTTTT.

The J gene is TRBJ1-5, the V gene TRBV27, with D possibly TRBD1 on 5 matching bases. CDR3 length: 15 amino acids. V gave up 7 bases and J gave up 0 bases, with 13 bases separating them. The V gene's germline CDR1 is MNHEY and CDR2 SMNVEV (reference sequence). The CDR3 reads CASTNSGGSNQPQHF. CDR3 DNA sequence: TGTGCCAGCACTAACAGTGGGGGTAGCAATCAGCCCCAGCATTTT.

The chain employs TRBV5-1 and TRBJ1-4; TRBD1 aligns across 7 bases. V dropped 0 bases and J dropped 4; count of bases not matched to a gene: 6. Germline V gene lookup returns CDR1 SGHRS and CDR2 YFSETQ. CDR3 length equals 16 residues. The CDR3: CASSLARGDLNEKLFF. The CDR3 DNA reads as TGCGCCAGCAGCTTGGCCAGGGGGGACCTTAATGAAAAACTGTTTTTT.

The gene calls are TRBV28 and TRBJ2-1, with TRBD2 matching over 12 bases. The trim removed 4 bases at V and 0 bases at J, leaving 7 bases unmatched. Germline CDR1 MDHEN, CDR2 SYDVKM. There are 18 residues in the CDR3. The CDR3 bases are TGTGCCAGCAGTTCGGGACTAGCGGGTTCTAGCTCCTACAATGAGCAGTTCTTC. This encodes CASSSGLAGSSSYNEQFF.

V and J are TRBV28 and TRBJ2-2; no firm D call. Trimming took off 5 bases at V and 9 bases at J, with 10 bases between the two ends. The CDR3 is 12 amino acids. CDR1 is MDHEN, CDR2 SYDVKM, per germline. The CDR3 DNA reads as TGTGCCAGCAGTGGGGTTGAGCGGGAGCTGTTTTTT. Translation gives CASSGVERELFF.